Sequencing of this TCR beta chain was carried out in a study of read filtering for tumor transcriptome and immune sequencing. The germline gives CDR1 DFQATT, CDR2 SNEGSKA (reference sequence). This CDR3 has 14 amino acids. Trimming stripped 3 bases from V and 4 bases from J, with 15 bases between. General study findings and limits: Sorted CD138-negative bone marrow cells were not purified T cells.

The library was built from about 400 ng RNA with molecular barcoded adaptors for alpha/delta and beta/gamma chains. Each CDR3 protein is one row after TCRdb ran MiXCR on the reads. The sample gives fewer than 45,000 distinct CDR3 sequences, about 12% of which show up once; around 30% is in the top ten. By its share, this clonotype is medium-sized. Its target is not known. What was sequenced was a population of CD138-negative cells sorted from bone marrow. The chain joins TRBV20-1 to TRBJ1-1, with D uncertain. The receptor was isolated from a donor at least 40 years old with multiple myeloma. CDR3: CSARSTQDITEAFF. CDR3 bases: TGCAGTGCTAGGTCAACCCAGGATATCACTGAAGCTTTCTTT.